This entry lists 31 T cell receptor beta chains sequenced from one sample in a study of glioma-infiltrating T cells after dendritic cell vaccination. TCRdb's copy holds only in-frame clones and misses some; the assay was immunoSEQ multiplex PCR. The sample shows about 100,000 clones, 75% to 85% of them seen only once. The sequences come from blood, collected before dendritic cell vaccination. The receptors were gathered from a human donor with glioblastoma.

The CDR3 region has the DNA TGTGCCAGCAGGGCAGGGTGGTCTGGAAACACCATATATTTT. It encodes CASRAGWSGNTIYF. This chain links TRBV6-5 with TRBJ1-3; maybe TRBD1 (5 bases). Trimming took 6 bases from V and 1 from J, leaving 10 bases between them. CDR3 length: 14 amino acids. The germline CDR1 and CDR2 sequences are MNHEY and SVGAGI.

This chain's CDR3 is CASSGTGWSYEQYF. CDR3 bases: TGCGCCAGCAGTGGGACAGGGTGGTCGTACGAGCAGTACTTC. V and J are TRBV10-2 and TRBJ2-7, with 8 positions matching TRBD1. CDR1 and CDR2 from the germline V gene are WSHSY and SAAADI. Trimming cost V 4 bases and J 4 bases; bases outside gene matches: 6. CDR3 length: 14 residues.

This clone was detected once. This chain connects TRBV19 to TRBJ1-1; D remains unclear. Germline CDR1 and CDR2: LNHDA and SQIVND (reference sequence). V lost 4 bases, J lost 1 base, and 7 bases lay in between. This CDR3 has 13 residues. The CDR3 nucleotides are TGTGCCAGTAGTAGTCGCAGGAACACTGAAGCTTTCTTT. Residues: CASSSRRNTEAFF.

V gene TRBV5-1 combines with J gene TRBJ2-5; D unclear. V was shortened by 0 bases and J by 1 base, with 7 bases between the two germline ends. CDR3 length: 14 residues. From germline, CDR1 is SGHRS and CDR2 YFSETQ. DNA of the CDR3: TGCGCCAGCAGCTTGGGTAGATCCCAAGAGACCCAGTACTTC. As protein: CASSLGRSQETQYF.

The chain links TRBV5-6 to TRBJ1-5, with D possibly being TRBD1 (6 bases). The V gene lost 2 bases and the J gene lost 4 bases, with 10 bases spanning the gap. The V gene's germline CDR1 is SGHDT and CDR2 YYEEEE. The CDR3 is 14 residues long. DNA of the CDR3: TGTGCCAGCAGCTTCTCACAGGGAAATCAGCCCCAGCATTTT. This gives the protein CASSFSQGNQPQHF.

The genes are TRBV7-2 and TRBJ1-4; D remains ambiguous. The CDR3 covers 15 residues. V dropped 1 base and J dropped 6 bases, with 12 bases sitting between them. Germline V CDR1 and CDR2: SGHTA, FQGNSA. The CDR3 bases are TGTGCCAGCAGCTTAGTTGGGCAGGCTGATGAAAAACTGTTTTTT. As protein: CASSLVGQADEKLFF.

This clone was counted many times. The rearrangement joins TRBV10-3 to TRBJ2-7; 8 nucleotides agree with TRBD2. Germline CDR1 is ENHRY and CDR2 is SYGVKD. J lost 4 bases, V lost 4 bases, and 9 bases had no gene match. The CDR3 contains 15 residues. The CDR3 protein is CAISGPTGGRYEQYF. CDR3 DNA: TGTGCCATCAGTGGACCCACGGGGGGGCGGTACGAGCAGTACTTC.

The CDR3 is CASSPRGATTDTQYF. For the CDR3, the DNA is TGCGCCAGCAGCCCCCGGGGGGCCACCACAGATACGCAGTATTTT. The chain has TRBV5-1 and TRBJ2-3, with D possibly being TRBD2 (7 bases). Germline V gene data show CDR1 as SGHRS and CDR2 as YFSETQ. Trimming shortened V by 4 bases and J by 2 bases, and 14 bases separated the two germline ends. This CDR3 contains 15 residues.

The CDR3 protein is CASSQGMGGAGELFF. CDR3 bases: TGTGCCAGCAGCCAAGGAATGGGGGGAGCCGGGGAGCTGTTTTTT. The rearrangement uses TRBV4-2 and TRBJ2-2, with a possible D match to TRBD2 (6 bases). V lost 1 base to trimming and J lost 6 bases, with 12 bases between them. The germline CDR1 and CDR2 sequences are LGHNA and YNFKEQ. This CDR3 comprises 15 residues.

This sequence joins TRBV5-1 and TRBJ2-2; 10 nucleotides line up with TRBD1. V lost 4 bases, J lost 6 bases, and 6 bases stayed unmatched. Germline V gene lookup returns CDR1 SGHRS and CDR2 YFSETQ. The CDR3 sequence is 15 residues long. The CDR3 sequence: CASSPLTGGAGELFF. The CDR3 DNA follows: TGCGCCAGCAGCCCGCTGACAGGGGGCGCCGGGGAGCTGTTTTTT.

This clone was seen a handful of times. The identical CDR3 is also encoded by other nucleotide sequences in the sample. The chain employs TRBV7-6 and TRBJ2-7; 8 bases agree with TRBD1. V was clipped by 6 bases and J by 3 bases; unmatched bases: 7. The CDR3 has 14 amino acids. Germline CDR1 is SGHVS and CDR2 is FNYEAQ. The CDR3 nucleotides read TGTGCCAGCAGTTTGGGGACAGGAAACTACGAGCAGTACTTC. This codes for CASSLGTGNYEQYF.

The J gene is TRBJ2-1, the V gene TRBV9; 8 bases map to TRBD1. V lost 4 bases to trimming and J lost 0 bases; unmatched junction nucleotides: 3. This CDR3 is 15 amino acids long. Germline CDR1 reads SGDLS; CDR2 reads YYNGEE. The CDR3 loop reads CASSRQGSSYNEQFF. CDR3 bases: TGTGCCAGCAGCAGACAGGGGAGCTCCTACAATGAGCAGTTCTTC.

The chain carries TRBV5-1 and TRBJ2-7; weak D call: TRBD1 (6 bases). Germline-derived CDR1 and CDR2 are SGHRS and YFSETQ. Trimming took 4 bases from V and 2 from J, leaving 22 bases between them. The CDR3 is made up of 17 amino acids. CDR3 in DNA: TGCGCCAGCAGCCCCACACTCGTCCTGGGACAAACCTACGAGCAGTACTTC. Translating gives CASSPTLVLGQTYEQYF.

The chain is built from TRBV5-1 and TRBJ2-7, with D maybe TRBD1 (5 bases). The germline V gene has CDR1 SGHRS and CDR2 YFSETQ. CDR3 length equals 13 residues. Trimming pared 3 bases from V and 6 bases from J, leaving 13 bases between. In DNA, the CDR3 is TGCGCCAGCAGCTGGGGCCCCGCCGGCGAGCAGTACTTC. Translation: CASSWGPAGEQYF.

This chain uses TRBV14 with TRBJ2-2; D is uncertain. Per the germline V gene, CDR1 is SGHDN and CDR2 is FVKESK. The CDR3 spans 13 residues. V was clipped by 0 bases and J by 8 bases, with 7 bases between them. CDR3 sequence reads: CASSQDYVGELFF. CDR3 bases: TGTGCCAGCAGCCAAGACTACGTTGGGGAGCTGTTTTTT.

The gene calls are TRBV12-2 and TRBJ2-7; TRBD1 reflects the table's D call only, with no check against the DNA. TRBV12-2 is classified as a pseudogene. The CDR3 runs 14 residues. The CDR3, as DNA: TGTGCAAGTCGCCAACGACAGGGGTTGTACGAGCAGTACTTC. As protein: CASRQRQGLYEQYF.

The J gene is TRBJ2-2, the V gene TRBV9; TRBD2 aligns across 10 bases. CDR1 and CDR2 (germline): SGDLS, YYNGEE. The junction had 6 bases not matched to a gene; V was cut back by 4 bases and J by 0 bases. The CDR3 is made up of 17 amino acids. This chain's CDR3 is CASSSRGLAANTGELFF. DNA for the CDR3: TGTGCCAGCAGCTCACGAGGACTAGCGGCGAACACCGGGGAGCTGTTTTTT.

The chain employs TRBV7-2 and TRBJ2-7; 7 bases line up with TRBD2. After removal of 1 base from V and 3 bases from J, the junction contained 9 bases not matched to a gene. The CDR3 extends over 16 amino acids. Germline lookup yields CDR1 SGHTA and CDR2 FQGNSA. The CDR3 DNA follows: TGTGCCAGCAGCTTAGGGAGCGGGATGAACCTCTACGAGCAGTACTTC. This codes for CASSLGSGMNLYEQYF. Full variable domain (outside the CDR3, taken from reference TRBV7-2 and TRBJ2-7): GAGVSQSPSNKVTEKGKDVELRCDPISGHTALYWYRQSLGQGLEFLIYFQGNSAPDKSGLPSDRFSAERTGGSVSTLTIQRTQQEDSAVYLCASSLGSGMNLYEQYFGPGTRLTVT.

This chain connects TRBV10-3 to TRBJ2-7; tentative D call: TRBD1 (6 bases). Germline loops: CDR1 ENHRY, CDR2 SYGVKD. V was cut by 4 bases and J by 6 bases, with 10 bases left in between. The length of the CDR3 is 12 residues. The CDR3 spells CAISAGQSEQYF. The DNA for the CDR3 is TGTGCCATCAGTGCTGGACAGTCCGAGCAGTACTTC.

This clone has a single count. The gene calls are TRBV6-5 and TRBJ2-7; 7 nucleotides match TRBD1. This CDR3 is built from 12 residues. Germline lookup yields CDR1 MNHEY and CDR2 SVGAGI. The J segment lost 3 bases and the V segment lost 6 bases, leaving 2 bases of the junction unmatched. The CDR3 reads CASRRDSYEQYF. The CDR3 DNA reads as TGTGCCAGCAGAAGGGACAGCTACGAGCAGTACTTC.

The rearrangement joins TRBV28 to TRBJ1-1; no firm D call. Germline CDR1 is MDHEN and CDR2 is SYDVKM. With 6 bases removed from V and 0 bases from J, the gap between germline ends came to 14 bases. The CDR3 contains 15 residues. The CDR3 protein is CASRDSRTMNTEAFF. CDR3 nucleotide sequence: TGTGCCAGCAGGGACTCCCGCACTATGAACACTGAAGCTTTCTTT.

The sample holds a few counts of this clone. In nucleotides, the CDR3 is TGTGCCAGCTCACTAGGCGGCCCCCCGAGTGAGGGCTACACCTTC. Its translation is CASSLGGPPSEGYTF. This chain joins TRBV18 and TRBJ1-2; D uncertain. This CDR3 has 15 amino acids. Trimming shortened V by 4 bases and J by 8 bases, and 20 bases separated the two germline ends. CDR1 and CDR2 from the germline V gene are KGHSH and LQKENI. The full variable domain, its missing parts supplied by reference TRBV18 and TRBJ1-2, is NAGVMQNPRHLVRRRGQEARLRCSPMKGHSHVYWYRQLPEEGLKFMVYLQKENIIDESGMPKERFSAEFPKEGPSILRIQQVVRGDSAAYFCASSLGGPPSEGYTFGSGTRLTVV.

This sequence joins TRBV5-1 and TRBJ1-4; no clear D. From germline, CDR1 is SGHRS and CDR2 YFSETQ. The CDR3 sequence is 17 residues long. Trimming left V 5 bases short and J 0 bases short, with 17 bases between. CDR3 residues: CASRSGITDTTNEKLFF. In DNA, the CDR3 is TGCGCCAGCAGATCCGGGATAACAGACACAACTAATGAAAAACTGTTTTTT.

This clone came up once. The J gene is TRBJ2-5, the V gene TRBV10-3; 7 bases fit TRBD1. Unmatched junction bases numbered 5, after V lost 7 bases and J lost 3 bases. The CDR3 totals 13 residues. CDR1 ENHRY and CDR2 SYGVKD come from the germline V gene. The CDR3 region is CAITAGQEETQYF. In nucleotides, the CDR3 is TGTGCCATCACCGCCGGACAGGAAGAGACCCAGTACTTC.

This clone was observed a handful of times. V gene TRBV5-1 combines with J gene TRBJ2-5; maybe TRBD1 (5 bases). V lost 6 bases and J 4 bases, leaving 13 bases between the germline ends. The germline gives CDR1 SGHRS, CDR2 YFSETQ. The CDR3 totals 13 residues. The CDR3 loop is CASKGAPPETQYF. The DNA for the CDR3 is TGCGCCAGCAAAGGGGCCCCCCCAGAGACCCAGTACTTC.

The V gene is TRBV6-5, the J gene TRBJ2-7, with 7 bases that match TRBD2. Germline V CDR1 and CDR2: MNHEY, SVGAGI. Losses at the gene ends were 7 bases for V and 3 bases for J; bases not matched to a gene: 6. The CDR3 totals 13 residues. In DNA, the CDR3 is TGTGCCAGCAACCGAGCGGGAATCTACGAGCAGTACTTC. Translated: CASNRAGIYEQYF.

The CDR3 coding sequence is TGTGCCAGTAGTGAGAACAGGGGATGGGATTCACCCCTCCACTTT. Translated, it gives CASSENRGWDSPLHF. The J gene is TRBJ1-6, the V gene TRBV19; TRBD1 aligns across 7 bases. V lost 5 bases and J lost 8; bases outside the gene matches: 9. The germline V gene encodes CDR1 LNHDA and CDR2 SQIVND (reference sequence). The CDR3 extends over 15 amino acids.

The V call is TRBV27, the J call TRBJ1-5; D not resolved. There are 14 residues in the CDR3. Germline CDR1 and CDR2: MNHEY and SMNVEV (reference sequence). V dropped 7 bases and J dropped 2 bases, with 12 bases sitting between them. Here the CDR3 DNA reads TGTGCCAGCAAGATTAACTCCGGCAATCAGCCCCAGCATTTT. Translating it yields CASKINSGNQPQHF.

Only a few counts were recorded for this clone. This chain joins TRBV2 and TRBJ2-3; D not certain. V lost 3 bases and J lost 0, with 10 bases in between. Germline V gene lookup returns CDR1 SNHLY and CDR2 FYNNEI. This CDR3 contains 15 residues. The CDR3 protein is CASSDQALSTDTQYF. DNA of the CDR3: TGTGCCAGCAGTGATCAAGCGCTAAGCACAGATACGCAGTATTTT. Supplemented by reference TRBV2 and TRBJ2-3, the full variable domain reads EPEVTQTPSHQVTQMGQEVILRCVPISNHLYFYWYRQILGQKVEFLVSFYNNEISEKSEIFDDQFSVERPDGSNFTLKIRSTKLEDSAMYFCASSDQALSTDTQYFGPGTRLTVL.

Written as DNA, the CDR3 is TGCGCCAGCAGCCCCAGGACAGGGTCGTTGACTGAAGCTTTCTTT. Encoded protein: CASSPRTGSLTEAFF. The chain uses TRBV5-1 and TRBJ1-1; 8 bases map to TRBD1. Trimming removed 4 bases from V and 5 bases from J; junction bases left unmatched: 10. The CDR3 length is 15 residues. Germline CDR1 and CDR2: SGHRS and YFSETQ. The variable domain in full, completed from reference TRBV5-1 and TRBJ1-1, reads KAGVTQTPRYLIKTRGQQVTLSCSPISGHRSVSWYQQTPGQGLQFLFEYFSETQRNKGNFPGRFSGRQFSNSRSEMNVSTLELGDSALYLCASSPRTGSLTEAFFGQGTRLTVV.

The DNA of the CDR3 is TGTGCCAGCAGTGAAGGCCAGAGCAATCAGCCCCAGCATTTT. This translates into CASSEGQSNQPQHF. V usage is TRBV6-1 and J usage is TRBJ1-5; D not certain. This CDR3 has 14 amino acids. V was clipped by 1 base and J by 1 base, with 5 bases between them. Germline V lookup: CDR1 MNHNS, CDR2 SASEGT.